The 9 T cell receptor beta chains reported below all come from one sample, sequenced in a study of blood T cells in healthy people across ages. PCR was performed a second time for about 7 to 11 cycles using a sample-barcoded 5' primer and a J-beta primer mix. MiXCR, applied by TCRdb to the 5' RACE reads, yields one record per CDR3 protein. Among around 900,000 distinct CDR3 sequences listed, 25% to 35% were seen once. Sequenced input: blood. These receptor sequences come from a woman older than 75 in good health.

This clonotype was detected ten times or more. V is TRBV7-2 and J is TRBJ2-5; no firm D call. CDR1 is SGHTA, CDR2 FQGNSA, per germline. The length of the CDR3 is 13 residues. V was clipped by 1 base and J by 11 bases, with 14 bases between them. CDR3 nucleotides: TGTGCCAGCAGCTTAGGGTTTCCGAGAAGGCAGTACTTC. Protein sequence: CASSLGFPRRQYF.

This clonotype was counted ten times or more. This rearrangement joins TRBV20-1 to TRBJ2-5; no clear D. V lost 5 bases to trimming and J lost 8 bases, with 15 bases between them. The CDR3 has 12 amino acids. Germline V gene sequence: CDR1 DFQATT, CDR2 SNEGSKA (reference sequence). CDR3 in amino acids: CSAALGQDTQYF. The CDR3 DNA is TGCAGTGCTGCCCTTGGGCAGGACACCCAGTACTTC.

This clonotype was counted a single time. A read error is possible here, since a much larger clone lies one base away. This chain links TRBV2 with TRBJ2-4, with unresolved D. The J call may be incorrect, as the DNA end agrees better with TRBJ2-5. CDR3 size: 13 residues. CDR1 and CDR2 (germline): SNHLY, FYNNEI. In DNA, the CDR3 is TGTGCCTGCACGACCTACCACGGGGAGACCCAGTACTTC. Residues: CACTTYHGETQYF.

A remark on this clonotype: This clone may be a read error of a much larger clone one base away. The rearrangement links TRBV6-2 or TRBV6-3 to TRBJ2-1, with D unclear. The CDR3 totals 16 residues. Deletions cut 1 base from V and 9 bases from J, with 19 bases between. Germline CDR1 reads MNHEY; CDR2 reads SVGEGT. The CDR3 protein is CASSYFGRKATGEQFF. CDR3 nucleotide sequence: TGTGCCAGCAGTTACTTCGGTAGAAAGGCCACGGGTGAGCAGTTCTTC.

In this sample, this clonotype turned up many times. V usage is TRBV20-1 and J usage is TRBJ1-2; possible D gene TRBD1, 6 bases. V gave up 3 bases and J gave up 0 bases, with 20 bases separating them. Germline V lookup: CDR1 DFQATT, CDR2 SNEGSKA (reference sequence). The CDR3 is made up of 17 amino acids. CDR3 in amino acids: CSASFLSRTEPNYGYTF. Here the CDR3 DNA reads TGCAGTGCTAGTTTTCTATCGAGGACAGAGCCTAACTATGGCTACACCTTC.

The CDR3 protein is CATSDPAREETQYF. CDR3 bases: TGTGCCACCAGTGATCCGGCCCGAGAGGAGACCCAGTACTTC. The chain recombines TRBV24-1 with TRBJ2-5; no reliable D call. This CDR3 contains 14 residues. Trimming left V 3 bases short and J 5 bases short, with 12 bases between. The germline V gene has CDR1 KGHDR and CDR2 SFDVKD.

The sample holds a few counts of this clonotype. The rearrangement uses TRBV7-9 and TRBJ1-4; D perhaps matches TRBD1 (5 bases). With 1 base removed from V and 7 bases from J, the gap between germline ends came to 16 bases. CDR1 and CDR2 from the germline V gene are SEHNR and FQNEAQ (reference sequence). The CDR3 spans 16 residues. Here the CDR3 DNA reads TGTGCCAGCAGCTTAGGGGACCGGGTGAGGGCTGAAAAACTGTTTTTT. The encoded protein is CASSLGDRVRAEKLFF.

This clonotype was counted only a few times. A single base separates this from a much larger clone, so it may be a read error. The chain has TRBV28 and TRBJ2-5; the D gene is possibly TRBD2 (5 bases). CDR3 size: 14 residues. Per germline, CDR1 MDHEN and CDR2 SYDVKM. CDR3 sequence (DNA): TGTGCCAGCTCATTGCCGGTCGGGGAAGAGGCCCAGTACTTC. Protein product: CASSLPVGEEAQYF.

This clonotype was detected ten times or more. The chain carries TRBV24-1 and TRBJ2-3; possible D gene TRBD1, 5 bases. Germline V gene lookup returns CDR1 KGHDR and CDR2 SFDVKD. The CDR3 totals 17 residues. V was pared by 7 bases and J by 0 bases, with 19 bases between. CDR3 region: CATSPRGRASSTDTQYF. CDR3 nucleotides: TGTGCCACCAGCCCTAGGGGAAGAGCCTCTAGCACAGATACGCAGTATTTT.